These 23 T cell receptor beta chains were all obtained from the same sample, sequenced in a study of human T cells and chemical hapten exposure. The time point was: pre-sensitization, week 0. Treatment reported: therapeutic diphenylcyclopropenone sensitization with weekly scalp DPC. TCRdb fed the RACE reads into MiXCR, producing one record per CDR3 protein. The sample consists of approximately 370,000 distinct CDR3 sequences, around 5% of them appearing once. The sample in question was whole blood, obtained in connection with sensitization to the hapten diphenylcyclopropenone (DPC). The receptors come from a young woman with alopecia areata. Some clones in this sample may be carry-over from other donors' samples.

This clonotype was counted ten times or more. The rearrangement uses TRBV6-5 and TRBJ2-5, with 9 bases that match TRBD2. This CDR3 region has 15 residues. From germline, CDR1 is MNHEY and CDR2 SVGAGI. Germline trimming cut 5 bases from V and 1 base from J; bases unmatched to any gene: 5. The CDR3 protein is CASSQAGGSQETQYF. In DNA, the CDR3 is TGTGCCAGCAGTCAAGCGGGGGGATCCCAAGAGACCCAGTACTTC.

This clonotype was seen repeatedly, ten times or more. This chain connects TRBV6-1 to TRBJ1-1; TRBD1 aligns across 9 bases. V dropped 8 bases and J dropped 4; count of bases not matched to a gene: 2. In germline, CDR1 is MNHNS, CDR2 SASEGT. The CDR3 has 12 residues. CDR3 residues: CASGDRVTEAFF. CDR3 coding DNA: TGTGCCAGCGGGGACAGGGTCACTGAAGCTTTCTTT.

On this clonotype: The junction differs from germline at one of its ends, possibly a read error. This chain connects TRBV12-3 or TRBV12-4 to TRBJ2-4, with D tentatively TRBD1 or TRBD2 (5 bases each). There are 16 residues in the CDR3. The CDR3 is CSSSLLWGSIKNIQYF. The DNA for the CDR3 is TGTTCCAGCAGTTTACTTTGGGGGTCAATCAAAAACATTCAGTACTTC.

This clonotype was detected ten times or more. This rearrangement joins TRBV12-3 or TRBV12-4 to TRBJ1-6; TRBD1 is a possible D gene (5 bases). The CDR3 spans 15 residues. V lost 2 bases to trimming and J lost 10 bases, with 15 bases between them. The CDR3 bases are TGTGCCAGCAGTTTACGGGGCTCGCAAAACTCACCCCTCCACTTT. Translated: CASSLRGSQNSPLHF.

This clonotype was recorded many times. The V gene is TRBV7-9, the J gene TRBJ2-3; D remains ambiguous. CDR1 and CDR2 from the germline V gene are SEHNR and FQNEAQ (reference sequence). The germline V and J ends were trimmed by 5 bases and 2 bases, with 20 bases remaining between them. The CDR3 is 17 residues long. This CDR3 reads CASSTRLGRSHTDTQYF. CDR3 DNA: TGTGCCAGCAGCACCCGCCTCGGCCGGAGCCACACAGATACGCAGTATTTT.

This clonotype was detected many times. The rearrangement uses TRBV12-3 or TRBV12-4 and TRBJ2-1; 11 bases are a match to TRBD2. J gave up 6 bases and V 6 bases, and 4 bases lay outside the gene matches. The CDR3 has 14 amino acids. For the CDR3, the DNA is TGTGCCAGCAGAACTAGCGGGGGACTCAATGAGCAGTTCTTC. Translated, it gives CASRTSGGLNEQFF.

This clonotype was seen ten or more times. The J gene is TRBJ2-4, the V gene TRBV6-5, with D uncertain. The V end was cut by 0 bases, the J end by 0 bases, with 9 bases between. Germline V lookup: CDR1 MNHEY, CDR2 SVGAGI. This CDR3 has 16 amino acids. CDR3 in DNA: TGTGCCAGCAGTTACTCAGTCCAAATAGCCAAAAACATTCAGTACTTC. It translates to CASSYSVQIAKNIQYF.

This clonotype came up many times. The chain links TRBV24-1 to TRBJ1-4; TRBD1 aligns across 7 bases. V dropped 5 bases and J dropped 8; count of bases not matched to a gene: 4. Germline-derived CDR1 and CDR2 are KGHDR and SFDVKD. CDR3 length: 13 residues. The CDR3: CATSGDRAEKLFF. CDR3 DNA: TGTGCCACCAGTGGCGACAGGGCCGAAAAACTGTTTTTT.

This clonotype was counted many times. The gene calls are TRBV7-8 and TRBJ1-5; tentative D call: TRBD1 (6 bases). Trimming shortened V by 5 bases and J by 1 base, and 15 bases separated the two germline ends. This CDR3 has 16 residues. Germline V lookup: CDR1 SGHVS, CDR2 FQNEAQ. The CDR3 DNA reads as TGTGCCAGCAGCCCACCTGGAGACAGGAGCAATCAGCCCCAGCATTTT. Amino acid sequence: CASSPPGDRSNQPQHF.

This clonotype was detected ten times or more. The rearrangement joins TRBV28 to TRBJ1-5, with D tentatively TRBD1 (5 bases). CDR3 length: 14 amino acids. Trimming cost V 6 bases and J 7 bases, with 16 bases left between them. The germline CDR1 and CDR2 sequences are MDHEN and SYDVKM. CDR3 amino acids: CASSRGGGGQPQHF. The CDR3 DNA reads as TGTGCCAGCAGCCGGGGGGGTGGCGGCCAGCCCCAGCATTTT.

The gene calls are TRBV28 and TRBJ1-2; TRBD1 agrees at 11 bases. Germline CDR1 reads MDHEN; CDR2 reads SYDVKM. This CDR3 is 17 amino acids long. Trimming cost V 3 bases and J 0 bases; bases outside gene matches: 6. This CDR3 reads CASSLVGQGGTNYGYTF. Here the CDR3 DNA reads TGTGCCAGCAGTTTGGTGGGACAGGGGGGGACTAACTATGGCTACACCTTC.

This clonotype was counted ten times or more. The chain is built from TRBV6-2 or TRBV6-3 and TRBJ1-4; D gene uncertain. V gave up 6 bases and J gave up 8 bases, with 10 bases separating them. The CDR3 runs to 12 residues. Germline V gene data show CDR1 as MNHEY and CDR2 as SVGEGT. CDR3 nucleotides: TGTGCCAGCAGCATCGAGGCGGAAAAACTGTTTTTT. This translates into CASSIEAEKLFF.

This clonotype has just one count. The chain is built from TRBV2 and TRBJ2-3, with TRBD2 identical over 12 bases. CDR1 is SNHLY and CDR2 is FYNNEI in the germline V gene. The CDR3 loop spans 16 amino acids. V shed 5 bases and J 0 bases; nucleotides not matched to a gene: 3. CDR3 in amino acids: CASSKGLAGSTDTQYF. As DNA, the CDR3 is TGTGCCAGCAGTAAAGGACTAGCGGGGAGCACAGATACGCAGTATTTT.

The CDR3 sequence: CASSLAGLPRDSPLHF. The CDR3 nucleotides are TGTGCCAGCAGCTTAGCAGGGTTACCCAGAGATTCACCCCTCCACTTT. This chain uses TRBV11-2 with TRBJ1-6; D may be TRBD1 (5 bases). The germline V gene has CDR1 SGHAT and CDR2 FQNNGV. CDR3 size: 16 residues. V shed 1 base and J shed 8 bases, with 15 bases lying between them.

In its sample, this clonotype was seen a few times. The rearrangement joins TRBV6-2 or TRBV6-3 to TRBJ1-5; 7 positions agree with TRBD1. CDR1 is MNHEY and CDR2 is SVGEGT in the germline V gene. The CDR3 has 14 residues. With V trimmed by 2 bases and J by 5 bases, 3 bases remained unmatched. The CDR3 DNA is TGTGCCAGCAGTTACGGGACAGCCCATCAGCCCCAGCATTTT. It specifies CASSYGTAHQPQHF.

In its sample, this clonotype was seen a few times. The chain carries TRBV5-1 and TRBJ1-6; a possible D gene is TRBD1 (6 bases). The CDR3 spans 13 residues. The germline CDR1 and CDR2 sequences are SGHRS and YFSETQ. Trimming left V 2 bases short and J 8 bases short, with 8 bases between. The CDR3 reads CASSFAGDSPLHF. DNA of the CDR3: TGCGCCAGCAGCTTCGCAGGGGATTCACCCCTCCACTTT.

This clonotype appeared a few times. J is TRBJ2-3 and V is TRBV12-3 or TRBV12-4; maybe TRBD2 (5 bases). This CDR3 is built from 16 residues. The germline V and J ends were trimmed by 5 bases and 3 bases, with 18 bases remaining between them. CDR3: CASSPRDSQLTDTQYF. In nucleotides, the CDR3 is TGTGCCAGCAGTCCCCGGGATTCCCAATTGACAGATACGCAGTATTTT.

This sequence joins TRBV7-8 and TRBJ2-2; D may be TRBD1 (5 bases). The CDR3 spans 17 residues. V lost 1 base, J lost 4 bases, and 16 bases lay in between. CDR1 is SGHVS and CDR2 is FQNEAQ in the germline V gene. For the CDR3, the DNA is TGTGCCAGCAGCTTAGTTGGACACTCTCGAATCACCGGGGAGCTGTTTTTT. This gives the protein CASSLVGHSRITGELFF. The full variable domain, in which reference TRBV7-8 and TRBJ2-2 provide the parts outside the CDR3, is GAGVSQSPRYKVAKRGQDVALRCDPISGHVSLFWYQQALGQGPEFLTYFQNEAQLDKSGLPSDRFFAERPEGSVSTLKIQRTQQEDSAVYLCASSLVGHSRITGELFFGEGSRLTVL.

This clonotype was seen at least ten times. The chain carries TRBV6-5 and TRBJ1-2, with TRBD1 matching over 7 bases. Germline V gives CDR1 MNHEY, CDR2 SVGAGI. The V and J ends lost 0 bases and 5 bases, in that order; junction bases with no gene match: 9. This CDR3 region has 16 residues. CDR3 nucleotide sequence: TGTGCCAGCAGTTACTCGTCGTTGAGGGGGCTGTATGGCTACACCTTC. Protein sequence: CASSYSSLRGLYGYTF.

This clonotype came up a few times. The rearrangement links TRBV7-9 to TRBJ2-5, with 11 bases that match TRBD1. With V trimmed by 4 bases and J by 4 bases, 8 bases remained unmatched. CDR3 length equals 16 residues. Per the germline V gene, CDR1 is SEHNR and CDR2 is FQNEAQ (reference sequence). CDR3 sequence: CASSSSWDRGSETQYF. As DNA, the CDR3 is TGTGCCAGCAGCTCCTCTTGGGACAGGGGGTCAGAGACCCAGTACTTC.

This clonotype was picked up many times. CDR3 nucleotides: TGTGCCAGCAGCTTAGGAGTGGGCAGGCTAACGTCTAATGAAAAACTGTTTTTT. It translates to CASSLGVGRLTSNEKLFF. The chain links TRBV11-2 to TRBJ1-4; no clear D. V lost 1 base, J lost 3 bases, and 18 bases lay in between. The CDR3 is made up of 18 amino acids. Germline V gene lookup returns CDR1 SGHAT and CDR2 FQNNGV.

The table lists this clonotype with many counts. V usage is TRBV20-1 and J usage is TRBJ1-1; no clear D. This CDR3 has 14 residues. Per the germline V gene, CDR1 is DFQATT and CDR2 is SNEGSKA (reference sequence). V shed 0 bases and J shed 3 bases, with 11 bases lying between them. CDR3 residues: CSARDQAFYTEAFF. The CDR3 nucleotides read TGCAGTGCTAGAGATCAAGCATTTTACACTGAAGCTTTCTTT.

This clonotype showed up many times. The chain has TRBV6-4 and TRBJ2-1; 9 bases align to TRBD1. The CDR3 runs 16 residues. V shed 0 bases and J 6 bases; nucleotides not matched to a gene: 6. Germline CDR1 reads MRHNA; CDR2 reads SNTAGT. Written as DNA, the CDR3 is TGTGCCAGCAGTGACTCTCCGGGACAGGGTTCCAATGAGCAGTTCTTC. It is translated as CASSDSPGQGSNEQFF.